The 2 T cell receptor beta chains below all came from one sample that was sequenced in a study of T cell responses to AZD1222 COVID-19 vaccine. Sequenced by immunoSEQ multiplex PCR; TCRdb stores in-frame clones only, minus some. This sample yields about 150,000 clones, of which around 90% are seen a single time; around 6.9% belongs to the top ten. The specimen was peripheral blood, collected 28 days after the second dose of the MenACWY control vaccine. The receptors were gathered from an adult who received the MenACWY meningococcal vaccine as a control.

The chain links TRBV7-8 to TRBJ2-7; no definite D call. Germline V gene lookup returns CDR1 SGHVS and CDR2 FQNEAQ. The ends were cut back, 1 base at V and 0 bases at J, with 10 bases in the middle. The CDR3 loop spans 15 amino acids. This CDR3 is CASSLEAGYSYEQYF. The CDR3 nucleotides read TGTGCCAGCAGCTTAGAAGCCGGTTACTCCTACGAGCAGTACTTC.

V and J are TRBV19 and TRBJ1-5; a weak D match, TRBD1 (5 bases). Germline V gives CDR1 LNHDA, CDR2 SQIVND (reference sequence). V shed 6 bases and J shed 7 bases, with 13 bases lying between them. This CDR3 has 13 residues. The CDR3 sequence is CASSQGGGQPQHF. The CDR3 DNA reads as TGTGCCAGTAGCCAGGGAGGTGGGCAGCCCCAGCATTTT.